This T cell receptor beta chain was profiled in a study of shared clonotypes between healthy human individuals. General observations from the study: All-four-donor shared clonotypes had higher generation probabilities than non-shared clonotypes did.

With regard to this clone: Its matching antigen is unknown.

Sequencing was performed with immunoSEQ multiplex PCR; in TCRdb, only in-frame clones are kept and a portion is missing. The repertoire holds approximately 640,000 clones, with approximately 75% as singletons. V trimming: 10 bases; J trimming: 1 base; junction bases outside the gene matches: 3. CDR1 is MDHEN and CDR2 is SYDVKM in the germline V gene. The CDR3 runs 13 residues. Donors included only healthy HIV-negative adults lacking recent acute infections or vaccinations. The specimen sequenced was memory CD4+ T cells sorted from blood. Subset denoted: CD45RA-negative fraction. The chain is built from TRBV28 and TRBJ2-2, with 7 bases lining up with TRBD1. This sequence originates from a woman aged 25 to 39 in good health. The CDR3 bases are TGTGCCACCAACAGGGGGAACACCGGGGAGCTGTTTTTT. Protein product: CATNRGNTGELFF.